The 18 T cell receptor beta chains below were found in one sample sequenced in a study of technical replicates of blood from several donors. Assay: immunoSEQ multiplex PCR; the TCRdb copy retains only in-frame clones and omits some. The sample comprises about 100,000 clones, over 95% of which are singletons, and approximately 0.2% rests with the top ten. Sequencing used T cells isolated from PBMCs. The receptors stem from a human donor in good health.

The chain carries TRBV2 and TRBJ2-7; D perhaps matches TRBD2 (6 bases). The CDR3 sequence is 14 residues long. V was clipped by 4 bases and J by 7 bases, with 17 bases between them. In germline, CDR1 is SNHLY, CDR2 FYNNEI. This CDR3 reads CASSVMGGGSEQYF. CDR3 nucleotide sequence: TGTGCCAGCAGTGTGATGGGGGGTGGAAGTGAGCAGTACTTC.

This chain uses TRBV20-1 with TRBJ2-2; D uncertain. V was pared by 4 bases and J by 4 bases, with 4 bases between. The CDR3 is 11 residues long. Germline V gene sequence: CDR1 DFQATT, CDR2 SNEGSKA (reference sequence). CDR3 bases: TGCAGTGCTACTTTCACCGGGGAGCTGTTTTTT. Amino acid sequence: CSATFTGELFF.

This sequence joins TRBV6-5 and TRBJ2-7; 8 positions agree with TRBD2. This CDR3 spans 15 amino acids. The V gene's germline CDR1 is MNHEY and CDR2 SVGAGI. The trim removed 1 base at V and 5 bases at J, leaving 7 bases unmatched. Here the CDR3 reads CASSYYSGGDNEQYF. The DNA of the CDR3 is TGTGCCAGCAGTTACTACTCCGGGGGGGATAACGAGCAGTACTTC.

The chain combines TRBV6-4 with TRBJ2-5, with D maybe TRBD1 (6 bases). CDR3 length: 13 amino acids. Trimming removed 6 bases from V and 4 bases from J, with 12 bases in between. Germline lookup yields CDR1 MRHNA and CDR2 SNTAGT. The CDR3 bases are TGTGCCAGCAGCCTAAGAGGGGGAGAGACCCAGTACTTC. It yields the protein CASSLRGGETQYF.

The chain links TRBV6-5 to TRBJ2-5; D may be TRBD2 (6 bases). The end of the DNA is better explained by TRBJ2-7, so the J call may be wrong. The CDR3 has 14 residues. Germline values: CDR1 MNHEY, CDR2 SVGAGI. In DNA form, the CDR3 reads TGTGCCAGCAGTTATATGCGGGGCTTGTACGAGCAGTACTTC. Translating it yields CASSYMRGLYEQYF.

The V and J genes are TRBV7-6 and TRBJ2-7; D is perhaps TRBD1 (5 bases). V shed 3 bases and J shed 3 bases, with 18 bases lying between them. The CDR3 sequence is 16 residues long. CDR1 is SGHVS, CDR2 FNYEAQ, per germline. This CDR3 reads CASSFLDSDSFYEQYF. The CDR3 DNA reads TGTGCCAGCAGCTTTTTAGATAGTGACAGCTTCTACGAGCAGTACTTC.

This rearrangement joins TRBV6-6 to TRBJ1-5; D is unclear. Germline V gene data show CDR1 as MNHNY and CDR2 as SVGAGI (reference sequence). The CDR3 covers 14 residues. Trimming took off 0 bases at V and 6 bases at J, with 9 bases between the two ends. DNA of the CDR3: TGTGCCAGCAGTTACTCGGGCCTCAGTCAGCCCCAGCATTTT. Protein product: CASSYSGLSQPQHF.

This clone was counted once. The J gene is TRBJ2-2, the V gene TRBV30, with a weak D call TRBD2 (5 bases). This CDR3 has 15 amino acids. Germline V gene data show CDR1 as GTSNPN and CDR2 as SVGIG (reference sequence). V was clipped by 5 bases and J by 2 bases, with 15 bases between them. The CDR3: CAWSRGFPNTGELFF. CDR3 DNA sequence: TGTGCCTGGTCCCGGGGATTCCCCAACACCGGGGAGCTGTTTTTT.

This clone came up once. The rearrangement joins TRBV15 to TRBJ1-5; tentative D call: TRBD1 (6 bases). Trimming shortened V by 3 bases and J by 5 bases, and 17 bases separated the two germline ends. The germline V gene has CDR1 LNHNV and CDR2 YYDKDF (reference sequence). The CDR3 spans 16 residues. The chain's CDR3 is CATSSTQGLLDQPQHF. The CDR3 DNA is TGTGCCACCAGCAGTACTCAGGGGTTGTTGGATCAGCCCCAGCATTTT.

CDR3 nucleotides: TGTGCCAGCAGCCAAGCACAGGGGTTTGGCGAGCAGTACTTC. Translation: CASSQAQGFGEQYF. The rearrangement uses TRBV14 and TRBJ2-7, with 7 bases fitting TRBD1. The V and J ends lost 1 base and 6 bases, in that order; junction bases with no gene match: 6. The CDR3 consists of 14 residues. Germline lookup yields CDR1 SGHDN and CDR2 FVKESK. Full variable domain (missing parts from reference TRBV14 and TRBJ2-7): EAGVTQFPSHSVIEKGQTVTLRCDPISGHDNLYWYRRVMGKEIKFLLHFVKESKQDESGMPNNRFLAERTGGTYSTLKVQPAELEDSGVYFCASSQAQGFGEQYFGPGTRLTVT.

Comments on this clone: The same CDR3 can be traced to other DNA sequences in this sample. The rearrangement links TRBV20-1 to TRBJ2-5, with unresolved D. Trimming took off 6 bases at V and 4 bases at J, with 6 bases between the two ends. This CDR3 is built from 10 residues. Germline-derived CDR1 and CDR2 are DFQATT and SNEGSKA (reference sequence). CDR3 DNA sequence: TGCAGTGCCCCCAGAGAGACCCAGTACTTC. Translation: CSAPRETQYF.

The chain combines TRBV7-3 with TRBJ2-5; D call uncertain. CDR3 size: 13 residues. V was pared by 4 bases and J by 0 bases, with 6 bases between. The germline V gene encodes CDR1 SGHTA and CDR2 FQGTGA. Written as DNA, the CDR3 is TGTGCCAGCAGCTCCGGGTACCAAGAGACCCAGTACTTC. It encodes CASSSGYQETQYF.

The chain is built from TRBV5-6 and TRBJ2-5, with a tentative D call TRBD1 (6 bases). This CDR3 spans 17 amino acids. Per the germline V gene, CDR1 is SGHDT and CDR2 is YYEEEE. V was cut by 0 bases and J by 3 bases, with 18 bases left in between. The CDR3 spells CASSLAIGRGLEETQYF. As DNA, the CDR3 is TGTGCCAGCAGCTTGGCTATCGGCAGGGGCTTGGAAGAGACCCAGTACTTC.

The rearrangement uses TRBV5-6 and TRBJ2-1; no clear D. Germline CDR1 and CDR2: SGHDT and YYEEEE. The CDR3 runs to 12 residues. V shed 3 bases and J shed 8 bases, with 9 bases lying between them. CDR3 sequence (DNA): TGTGCCAGCAGCTCGGGTAGGCATGAGCAGTTCTTC. Its protein is CASSSGRHEQFF.

V usage is TRBV11-2 and J usage is TRBJ1-2, with D possibly matching TRBD1 (5 bases). Trimming pared 5 bases from V and 1 base from J, leaving 8 bases between. Per the germline V gene, CDR1 is SGHAT and CDR2 is FQNNGV. The CDR3 runs 13 residues. Here the CDR3 DNA reads TGTGCCAGCAGCGAAGGGGATAACTATGGCTACACCTTC. Amino acid sequence: CASSEGDNYGYTF.

As DNA, the CDR3 is TGTGCCAGCAGCTTGGGAGGTTACAGCACAGATACGCAGTATTTT. This gives the protein CASSLGGYSTDTQYF. This sequence joins TRBV5-6 and TRBJ2-3, with no clear D. This CDR3 has 15 residues. V shed 0 bases and J shed 0 bases, with 8 bases lying between them. Germline V gene sequence: CDR1 SGHDT, CDR2 YYEEEE.

CDR3 protein: CATSRPDYEQYF. CDR3 coding DNA: TGTGCCACCAGCAGACCAGACTACGAGCAGTACTTC. The V and J genes are TRBV15 and TRBJ2-7, with no clear D. This CDR3 spans 12 amino acids. Germline values: CDR1 LNHNV, CDR2 YYDKDF (reference sequence). Trimming removed 2 bases from V and 3 bases from J, with 5 bases in between.

This chain connects TRBV5-5 to TRBJ1-6, with TRBD1 matching 8 bases. Germline-derived CDR1 and CDR2 are SGHKS and YYEKEE (reference sequence). V lost 2 bases and J lost 10; bases outside the gene matches: 2. The CDR3 runs to 13 residues. CDR3 region: CASSFTGGSPLHF. The CDR3 DNA reads TGTGCCAGCAGCTTCACAGGGGGATCACCCCTCCACTTT.